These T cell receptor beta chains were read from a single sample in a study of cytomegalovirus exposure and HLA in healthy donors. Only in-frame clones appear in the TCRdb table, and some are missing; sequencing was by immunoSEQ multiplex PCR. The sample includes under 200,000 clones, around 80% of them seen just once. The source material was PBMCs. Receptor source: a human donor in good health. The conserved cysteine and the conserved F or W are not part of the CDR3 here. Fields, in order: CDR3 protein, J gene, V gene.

CDR3: ASSEAGGQETQY
J: TRBJ2-5
V: TRBV6-1

CDR3: ASSPDWRSSYNEQF
J: TRBJ2-1
V: TRBV7-9

CDR3: ATSRGTLNNEQF
J: TRBJ2-1
V: TRBV15

CDR3: ASSSGTSGGIFTGELF
J: TRBJ2-2
V: TRBV5-4

CDR3: ASRQRGDKKF
J: TRBJ2-1
V: TRBV6-5

CDR3: ASSYAGGAENIQY
J: TRBJ2-4
V: TRBV5-1

CDR3: ASSSQTGGAYNEQF
J: TRBJ2-1
V: TRBV5-1

CDR3: ASNGGGDSPLH
J: TRBJ1-6
V: TRBV7-9

CDR3: ASSQGTGETQY
J: TRBJ2-5
V: TRBV4-1

CDR3: ASSTTGTGLIGQPQH
J: TRBJ1-5
V: TRBV27

CDR3: ASSSGQGTEAF
J: TRBJ1-1
V: TRBV5-4

CDR3: ASTPGWGRVEAF
J: TRBJ1-1
V: TRBV6-1